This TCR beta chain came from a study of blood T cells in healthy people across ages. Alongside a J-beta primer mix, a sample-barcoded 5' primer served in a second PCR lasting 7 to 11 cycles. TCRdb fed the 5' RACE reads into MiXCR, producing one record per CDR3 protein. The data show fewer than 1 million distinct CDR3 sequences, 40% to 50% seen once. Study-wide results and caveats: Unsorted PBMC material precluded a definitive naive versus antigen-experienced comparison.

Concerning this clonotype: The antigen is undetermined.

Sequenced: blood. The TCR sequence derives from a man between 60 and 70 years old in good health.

The CDR3 loop is CASSPGGNSSPLHF. The CDR3 coding sequence is TGTGCCAGCTCACCCGGAGGGAATAGTTCACCCCTCCACTTT. V usage is TRBV18 and J usage is TRBJ1-6; D is ambiguous. CDR1 KGHSH and CDR2 LQKENI come from the germline V gene. The CDR3 is 14 residues long. Trimming stripped 3 bases from V and 9 bases from J, with 12 bases between.